The rows below give T cell receptor beta chains drawn from one sample of a study of T cells in Graves' hyperthyroidism and ophthalmopathy. In TCRdb, the multiplex PCR reads were re-called with MiXCR into one record per CDR3 protein. The sample records some 600,000 distinct CDR3 sequences, 14% being singletons. The sample was blood. These receptors all come from a woman aged 25 to 39 with Graves' hyperthyroidism that later progressed to Graves' ophthalmopathy. The CDR3 runs from the conserved cysteine through the conserved F or W. A D gene is named only where the DNA matches it firmly. Clone sizes are given selectively: once, few, many, or a class where the clone is expanded.

>TRBV9|NA|NA|TRBJ1-2
CASSVLGDANYGYTF
TGTGCCAGCAGCGTATTAGGGGATGCTAACTATGGCTACACCTTC
>TRBV12-3/TRBV12-4|TRBD2|few|TRBJ2-1
CASSFSSSGEQFF
TGTGCCAGCAGTTTTTCTTCTAGCGGGGAGCAGTTCTTC
>TRBV10-3|NA|many|TRBJ1-1
CAIGKGYTEAFF
TGTGCCATCGGGAAAGGCTACACTGAAGCTTTCTTT
>TRBV18|NA|many|TRBJ1-1
CASSPESVKNTEAFF
TGTGCCAGCTCACCAGAATCGGTTAAGAACACTGAAGCTTTCTTT
>TRBV12-3/TRBV12-4|TRBD2|many|TRBJ2-6
CASSGLAEFYGANVLTF
TGTGCCAGCAGTGGACTAGCGGAGTTTTACGGGGCCAACGTCCTGACTTTC
>TRBV30|TRBD2|NA|TRBJ2-2
CAWRGTSGTGELFF
TGTGCCTGGAGGGGGACTAGCGGGACCGGGGAGCTGTTTTTT
>TRBV11-3|NA|many|TRBJ1-6
CASSLDRGEPSPLHF
TGTGCCAGCAGCTTAGATAGGGGGGAACCCTCACCCCTCCACTTT
>TRBV6-2/TRBV6-3|TRBD2|many|TRBJ2-1
CASSHEAGEGYNEQFF
TGTGCCAGCAGCCACGAAGCGGGAGAAGGCTACAATGAGCAGTTCTTC
>TRBV4-2|TRBD2|many|TRBJ2-3
CASSQDSSGTDTQYF
TGTGCCAGCAGCCAAGATTCTAGCGGAACAGATACGCAGTATTTT
>TRBV3-1|NA|NA|TRBJ1-1
CAGSQITVNTEAFF
TGTGCCGGCAGCCAAATAACAGTTAACACTGAAGCTTTCTTT
>TRBV9|NA|few|TRBJ2-7
CASSVGRGWGEQYF
TGTGCCAGCAGCGTAGGTAGGGGTTGGGGGGAGCAGTACTTC
>TRBV28|TRBD2|many|TRBJ2-4
CASSAGGSKNIQYF
TGTGCCAGCAGCGCGGGGGGGAGCAAAAACATTCAGTACTTC
>TRBV19|TRBD2|many|TRBJ2-5
CASTTRSGGETQYF
TGTGCCAGTACCACCCGATCGGGGGGGGAGACCCAGTACTTC
>TRBV27|NA|many|TRBJ1-1
CASTKDRTNTEAFF
TGTGCCAGCACCAAAGACAGGACCAACACTGAAGCTTTCTTT
>TRBV15|NA|few|TRBJ2-7
CATSRDRKGGEQYF
TGTGCCACCAGCAGAGATAGGAAGGGGGGCGAGCAGTACTTC
>TRBV13|TRBD1|NA|TRBJ2-7
CASSPRDSEQYF
TGTGCCAGCAGCCCTCGGGACAGCGAGCAGTACTTC
>TRBV20-1|NA|NA|TRBJ1-5
CSAIGQSGQPQHF
TGCAGTGCTATTGGACAGTCGGGGCAGCCCCAGCATTTT
>TRBV29-1|NA|many|TRBJ1-1
CSVIQGFTEAFF
TGCAGCGTAATACAGGGATTCACTGAAGCTTTCTTT
>TRBV28|NA|NA|TRBJ2-7
CASTNDLATYEQYF
TGTGCCAGCACTAATGACCTTGCCACCTACGAGCAGTACTTC
>TRBV6-6|TRBD1|many|TRBJ1-6
CASSYSTGESSPLHF
TGTGCCAGCAGTTACTCTACAGGGGAGAGTTCACCCCTCCACTTT
>TRBV28|NA|many|TRBJ1-4
CASTSRGFEKLFF
TGTGCCAGCACCTCGAGGGGGTTTGAAAAACTGTTTTTT
>TRBV19|NA|many|TRBJ2-7
CASSVLGDPYEQYF
TGTGCCAGTAGTGTCTTAGGGGATCCCTACGAGCAGTACTTC
>TRBV6-1|NA|many|TRBJ2-1
CASSEGGTLNEQFF
TGTGCCAGCAGTGAAGGGGGGACCCTCAATGAGCAGTTCTTC
>TRBV3-1|TRBD2|NA|TRBJ2-7
CASSQENSGRAFYEQYF
TGTGCCAGCAGCCAAGAGAACAGCGGGAGGGCCTTCTACGAGCAGTACTTC
>TRBV24-1|NA|many|TRBJ1-1
CATDKGQMNTEAFF
TGTGCCACCGATAAGGGGCAAATGAACACTGAAGCTTTCTTT
>TRBV20-1|NA|many|TRBJ1-5
CSAGPGGRDQPQHF
TGCAGTGCTGGGCCGGGAGGGCGAGATCAGCCCCAGCATTTT
>TRBV25-1|TRBD1|few|TRBJ1-2
CASSDGQGPYGYTF
TGTGCCAGCAGTGATGGACAGGGACCCTATGGCTACACCTTC
>TRBV4-2|NA|few|TRBJ1-2
CASSQEVLEGYTF
TGTGCCAGCAGCCAAGAGGTATTGGAAGGCTACACCTTC
>TRBV2|TRBD2|NA|TRBJ2-3
CASSSGGGSSTDTQYF
TGTGCCAGCTCTAGCGGGGGAGGGTCTAGCACAGATACGCAGTATTTT
>TRBV19|TRBD1|NA|TRBJ1-1
CASSTRTGEGAFF
TGTGCCAGTAGTACGAGGACAGGCGAGGGGGCTTTCTTT
>TRBV30|NA|many|TRBJ2-7
CAWSVTGLYEQYF
TGTGCCTGGAGTGTAACAGGACTCTACGAGCAGTACTTC
>TRBV7-2|NA|few|TRBJ1-2
CASSAEPGSEGYGYTF
TGTGCCAGCAGCGCCGAACCGGGATCCGAGGGCTATGGCTACACCTTC
>TRBV20-1|NA|many|TRBJ1-2
CSARDSVLLRDVDGYTF
TGCAGTGCTAGAGATTCGGTTCTATTGAGGGATGTCGATGGCTACACCTTC
>TRBV7-3|NA|few|TRBJ2-3
CASSLSSLGTDTQYF
TGTGCCAGCAGCTTAAGTTCCCTAGGGACAGATACGCAGTATTTT
>TRBV6-2/TRBV6-3|TRBD2|many|TRBJ2-3
CASSYGGRRDTQYF
TGTGCCAGCAGTTACGGCGGGAGGAGGGATACGCAGTATTTT
>TRBV12-3/TRBV12-4|NA|few|TRBJ2-7
CASSGFRSYEQYF
TGTGCCAGCAGTGGGTTCCGCTCCTACGAGCAGTACTTC
>TRBV6-1|NA|many|TRBJ1-1
CASRSLGQTNTEAFF
TGTGCCAGCAGGTCACTCGGACAGACCAACACTGAAGCTTTCTTT
>TRBV12-3/TRBV12-4|NA|many|TRBJ1-3
CASSLGGNTIYF
TGTGCCAGCAGCTTGGGCGGAAACACCATATATTTT
>TRBV2|TRBD2|NA|TRBJ2-7
CASSELGGSLYEQYF
TGTGCCAGCAGTGAACTCGGGGGGTCTCTCTACGAGCAGTACTTC
>TRBV5-1|TRBD2|many|TRBJ2-3
CASSFTGTSGEGDTQYF
TGCGCCAGCAGCTTTACTGGGACTAGCGGAGAGGGGGATACGCAGTATTTT
>TRBV2|TRBD2|few|TRBJ2-2
CASNGGLAAPNGELFF
TGTGCCAGCAACGGGGGACTAGCGGCCCCCAACGGGGAGCTGTTTTTT
>TRBV9|NA|NA|TRBJ2-5
CASSPIAGAQETQYF
TGTGCCAGCAGCCCCATCGCAGGGGCTCAAGAGACCCAGTACTTC
>TRBV20-1|NA|NA|TRBJ1-2
CSAPPTPDSTNYGYTF
TGCAGTGCTCCTCCAACACCGGATTCGACTAACTATGGCTACACCTTC
>TRBV7-2|TRBD1|many|TRBJ2-1
CASITGGDEQFF
TGTGCCAGCATAACAGGGGGCGATGAGCAGTTCTTC
>TRBV20-1|NA|many|TRBJ2-1
CSASTGTGAYNEQFF
TGCAGTGCTTCCACCGGGACTGGGGCCTACAATGAGCAGTTCTTC
>TRBV12-3/TRBV12-4|NA|many|TRBJ2-7
CASSLARQRSSYEQYF
TGTGCCAGCAGTTTAGCGCGGCAACGGAGCTCCTACGAGCAGTACTTC
>TRBV28|TRBD2|many|TRBJ2-7
CASSYWTSDEQYF
TGTGCCAGCAGTTACTGGACTAGCGACGAGCAGTACTTC
>TRBV15|TRBD1|NA|TRBJ2-7
CATSRAPDRGYEQYF
TGTGCCACCAGCAGGGCCCCGGACAGGGGATACGAGCAGTACTTC
>TRBV5-6|NA|few|TRBJ1-2
CASSQSTFDSYGYTF
TGTGCCAGCAGCCAATCCACCTTCGACAGCTATGGCTACACCTTC